Given below is one T cell receptor beta chain in context. V gave up 4 bases and J gave up 0 bases, with 11 bases separating them. Germline V CDR1 and CDR2: MNHEY, SVGEGT. The CDR3 extends over 15 amino acids. This record comes from a study of Ad26.COV2.S vaccination and SARS-CoV-2 variants. Generated by immunoSEQ multiplex PCR, the TCRdb table keeps only in-frame clones and is missing some. The sample holds about 350,000 clones, around nine tenths seen once. Treatment noted: 15 to 20 received Ad26.COV2.S at low or high dose, single or two shots; 5 received placebo; per-sample allocation not given. Sampling was performed 63 days after the first vaccine or placebo injection.

Sequenced here: peripheral blood, sampled in a trial of Ad26.COV2.S vaccine versus placebo. The chain uses TRBV6-2 or TRBV6-3 and TRBJ2-3, with a weak D call TRBD2 (6 bases). This TCR was sampled from a person aged 18-60 years who received the Ad26.COV2.S COVID-19 vaccine or a placebo. The CDR3 reads CASSFGGTSTDTQYF. Here the CDR3 DNA reads TGTGCCAGCAGTTTTGGCGGGACTAGCACAGATACGCAGTATTTT.